These 2 T cell receptor beta chains originate from one sample sequenced in a study of T cells in women clearing cervical HPV infection. Clones were sequenced by immunoSEQ multiplex PCR, and TCRdb holds only the in-frame ones, with some missing. The listing records 15,000 to 20,000 clones. The sequencing input was blood buffy coat. The source of these receptors is a woman aged 18 to 75 with a cervical HPV16 infection that either progressed to CIN3+ or cleared (not recorded which).

A word on this clone: Read coverage stops 3 residues before the CDR3 terminus; the germline J gene supplies the remainder. The chain is built from TRBV19 and TRBJ1-5; possible D gene TRBD1, 5 bases. V gave up 6 bases and J gave up 0 bases, with 15 bases separating them. The CDR3 runs to 16 residues. The germline V gene has CDR1 LNHDA and CDR2 SQIVND (reference sequence). Here the CDR3 reads CASSRATVYSNQPQHF. The covered CDR3 bases are TGTGCCAGTAGCAGAGCGACAGTCTATAGCAATCAGCCC.

Turning to this clone: The DNA ends 3 residues before the CDR3 does, and the rest of the CDR3 is filled in from the germline J gene. V and J are TRBV24-1 and TRBJ2-7; 15 nucleotides match TRBD2. Germline assignment: CDR1 KGHDR and CDR2 SFDVKD. The V and J ends lost 4 bases and 5 bases, in that order; junction bases with no gene match: 5. The CDR3 covers 16 residues. CDR3 DNA, as far as it was read: TGTGCCACCAGTGACGGGACTAGCGGGAGGCACGACGAG. Its protein product is CATSDGTSGRHDE. The entire CDR3 reads CATSDGTSGRHDEQYF.